The 18 T cell receptor beta chains below come from one sample, sequenced in a study of siplizumab effects on memory and regulatory T cells. Libraries were prepared by immunoSEQ multiplex PCR; TCRdb keeps only in-frame clonotypes and omits some of them. The repertoire consists of some 100,000 clones, with 80% to 95% occurring once and the leading ten covering approximately 2.7%. The sequencing input was CD4+ T cells sorted from blood. The receptors here all came from a human donor in good health. Some clones in this sample may be carry-over from other donors' samples.

The chain uses TRBV7-2 and TRBJ2-1; D call uncertain. CDR3 length: 13 amino acids. Trimming shortened V by 1 base and J by 9 bases, and 10 bases separated the two germline ends. Germline-derived CDR1 and CDR2 are SGHTA and FQGNSA. The CDR3: CASSLDQFSEQFF. The DNA for the CDR3 is TGTGCCAGCAGCTTAGACCAGTTCAGTGAGCAGTTCTTC.

V usage is TRBV5-1 and J usage is TRBJ2-3; no reliable D call. There are 14 residues in the CDR3. V dropped 0 bases and J dropped 4 bases, with 9 bases sitting between them. Germline assignment: CDR1 SGHRS and CDR2 YFSETQ. The CDR3 DNA is TGCGCCAGCAGCTTGGTAACGGCGGCAGATACGCAGTATTTT. Protein product: CASSLVTAADTQYF.

The CDR3 sequence: CASSSGTGDTDTQYF. Written as DNA, the CDR3 is TGTGCCAGCAGCTCCGGGACAGGAGACACAGATACGCAGTATTTT. The chain has TRBV5-6 and TRBJ2-3, with 8 bases that match TRBD1. The CDR3 sequence is 15 residues long. V lost 3 bases, J lost 2 bases, and 5 bases stayed unmatched. CDR1 is SGHDT, CDR2 YYEEEE, per germline.

J is TRBJ2-4 and V is TRBV5-8, with D tentatively TRBD2 (6 bases). In germline, CDR1 is SGHTS, CDR2 YDEGEE. V was cut by 0 bases and J by 2 bases, with 15 bases left in between. This CDR3 contains 17 residues. CDR3 nucleotide sequence: TGTGCCAGCAGCTTGGTCATCGGGAGTGGGACCAAAAACATTCAGTACTTC. Translating gives CASSLVIGSGTKNIQYF.

The J gene is TRBJ2-7, the V gene TRBV2; D is perhaps TRBD2 (5 bases). V gave up 2 bases and J gave up 2 bases, with 13 bases separating them. This CDR3 region has 15 residues. Germline CDR1 SNHLY, CDR2 FYNNEI. The CDR3 region is CASSESRVGTYEQYF. DNA of the CDR3: TGTGCCAGCAGTGAAAGTAGGGTCGGGACCTACGAGCAGTACTTC.

The chain employs TRBV29-1 and TRBJ2-3; the D gene is possibly TRBD2 (6 bases). CDR3 length: 13 residues. V dropped 3 bases and J dropped 2 bases, with 9 bases sitting between them. Per germline, CDR1 SQVTM and CDR2 ANQGSEA. The CDR3 sequence: CSVEEGHTDTQYF. The CDR3 region has the DNA TGCAGCGTTGAGGAGGGCCACACAGATACGCAGTATTTT.

The J gene is TRBJ2-1, the V gene TRBV14; D remains ambiguous. The CDR3 is 15 residues long. Looked up from germline, CDR1 is SGHDN and CDR2 is FVKESK. Trimming took 1 base from V and 1 from J, leaving 8 bases between them. CDR3 sequence reads: CASSQAVGSYNEQFF. Here the CDR3 DNA reads TGTGCCAGCAGCCAAGCGGTGGGTTCCTACAATGAGCAGTTCTTC.

The rearrangement joins TRBV4-1 to TRBJ2-2; TRBD2 matches 8 bases. Per the germline V gene, CDR1 is MGHRA and CDR2 is YSYEKL. This CDR3 region has 16 residues. After removal of 2 bases from V and 2 bases from J, the junction contained 4 bases not matched to a gene. CDR3 region: CASSQPGLGNTGELFF. Written as DNA, the CDR3 is TGCGCCAGCAGCCAACCGGGACTAGGTAACACCGGGGAGCTGTTTTTT.

J is TRBJ2-6 and V is TRBV5-1; D is undetermined. CDR3 length: 18 amino acids. CDR1 SGHRS and CDR2 YFSETQ come from the germline V gene. With 0 bases removed from V and 0 bases from J, the gap between germline ends came to 13 bases. The CDR3 sequence: CASSLDRTRGSGANVLTF. Written as DNA, the CDR3 is TGCGCCAGCAGCTTGGACCGTACACGAGGCTCTGGGGCCAACGTCCTGACTTTC.

The rearrangement joins TRBV6-6 to TRBJ2-5; a possible D gene is TRBD2 (6 bases). From germline, CDR1 is MNHNY and CDR2 SVGAGI (reference sequence). The CDR3 has 11 residues. CDR3 sequence (DNA): TGTGCTCACGGCCGGGGGGAGACCCAGTACTTC. This sequence encodes CAHGRGETQYF.

The chain links TRBV15 to TRBJ2-3, with 7 nucleotides matching TRBD1. This CDR3 is 17 amino acids long. Germline values: CDR1 LNHNV, CDR2 YYDKDF (reference sequence). V was clipped by 1 base and J by 5 bases; unmatched bases: 12. For the CDR3, the DNA is TGTGCCACCAGCAGAGTGCGAGGACAGGTCTTAGGAGATACGCAGTATTTT. It is translated as CATSRVRGQVLGDTQYF.

The rearrangement links TRBV5-1 to TRBJ1-4; 7 bases fit TRBD1. J gave up 8 bases and V 5 bases, and 6 bases lay outside the gene matches. The CDR3 runs to 13 residues. Germline V gene data show CDR1 as SGHRS and CDR2 as YFSETQ. The CDR3 region is CASRSGTDEKLFF. CDR3 in DNA: TGCGCCAGCAGATCCGGGACAGACGAAAAACTGTTTTTT.

This clone appeared a single time. The chain recombines TRBV5-8 with TRBJ2-7; 7 bases line up with TRBD1. Germline CDR1 and CDR2: SGHTS and YDEGEE. This CDR3 region has 16 residues. V lost 0 bases and J lost 5; bases outside the gene matches: 11. The CDR3 DNA reads as TGTGCCAGCAGCTTGGGGGTCGACAGGGTGAGTGACGAGCAGTACTTC. This translates into CASSLGVDRVSDEQYF.

This clone occurred once. The chain carries TRBV14 and TRBJ2-5; D not certain. The V gene lost 0 bases and the J gene lost 0 bases, with 5 bases spanning the gap. The CDR3 totals 14 residues. Per germline, CDR1 SGHDN and CDR2 FVKESK. In DNA, the CDR3 is TGTGCCAGCAGCCAAGAAAAAAACCAAGAGACCCAGTACTTC. Its protein product is CASSQEKNQETQYF.

Written as DNA, the CDR3 is TGTGCCAGCAGTGCCATCGGGACTTACGGCTACACCTTC. Translating gives CASSAIGTYGYTF. V is TRBV6-5 and J is TRBJ1-2, with TRBD1 as a possible D gene (5 bases). There are 13 residues in the CDR3. Trimming removed 5 bases at V and 8 bases at J, with 15 bases between. CDR1 and CDR2 (germline): MNHEY, SVGAGI.

The rearrangement joins TRBV15 to TRBJ2-1; D unclear. Trimming removed 0 bases at V and 3 bases at J, with 12 bases between. The CDR3 loop spans 16 amino acids. The germline gives CDR1 LNHNV, CDR2 YYDKDF (reference sequence). CDR3 in DNA: TGTGCCACCAGCAGAGATCTACAAAGGTACTACAATGAGCAGTTCTTC. This encodes CATSRDLQRYYNEQFF.

Note on this clone: The junction differs from germline at one of its ends, possibly a read error. This sequence joins TRBV13 and TRBJ2-5, with TRBD1 matching 11 bases. This CDR3 is 17 amino acids long. Germline CDR1 and CDR2: PRHDT and FYEKMQ (reference sequence). The CDR3 reads CASSIGQGALYQETQYF. CDR3 coding DNA: TGTGCCAGCAGCATAGGACAGGGGGCCTTGTACCAAGAGACCCAGTACTTC.

The chain is built from TRBV11-3 and TRBJ2-6, with 10 bases matching TRBD1. With V trimmed by 1 base and J by 0 bases, 0 bases remained unmatched. Germline loops: CDR1 SGHNT, CDR2 YENEEA. The CDR3 runs 17 residues. CDR3 protein: CASSLGTGGSGANVLTF. For the CDR3, the DNA is TGTGCCAGCAGCTTAGGGACAGGGGGCTCTGGGGCCAACGTCCTGACTTTC.